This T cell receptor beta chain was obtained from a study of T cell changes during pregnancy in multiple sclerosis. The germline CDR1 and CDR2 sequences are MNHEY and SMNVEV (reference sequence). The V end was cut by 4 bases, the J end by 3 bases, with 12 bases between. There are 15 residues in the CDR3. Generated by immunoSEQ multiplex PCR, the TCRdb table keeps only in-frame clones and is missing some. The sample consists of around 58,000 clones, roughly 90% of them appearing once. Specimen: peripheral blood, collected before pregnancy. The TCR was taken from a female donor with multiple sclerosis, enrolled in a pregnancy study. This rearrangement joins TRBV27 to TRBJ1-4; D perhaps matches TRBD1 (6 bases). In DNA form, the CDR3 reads TGTGCCAGCAGTTCCCACAGGGTTCCTAATGAAAAACTGTTTTTT. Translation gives CASSSHRVPNEKLFF.